The rows below give T cell receptor beta chains drawn from one sample of a study of cytomegalovirus exposure and HLA in healthy donors. Libraries were prepared by immunoSEQ multiplex PCR; TCRdb keeps only in-frame clonotypes and omits some of them. The sample shows some 120,000 clones, and approximately 0.93% sits with its ten largest clones. The material sequenced was PBMCs. These receptors were collected from a man aged 18 to 30 in good health and CMV-seronegative. Both conserved end residues are part of each CDR3. Each record gives: V gene, J gene, D gene, CDR3 protein, CDR3 DNA. The D gene is left open where the match is weak.

>TRBV4-1|TRBJ1-1|-
CASSQRGTLSNTEAFF
TGCGCCAGCAGCCAGAGGGGGACATTGTCGAACACTGAAGCTTTCTTT
>TRBV5-1|TRBJ2-6|TRBD2
CASSSGLGLAGRDSGANVLTF
TGCGCCAGCAGCTCTGGGTTGGGACTAGCGGGGAGGGACTCTGGGGCCAACGTCCTGACTTTC
>TRBV9|TRBJ2-7|TRBD2
CASSGSGTSGNEQYF
TGTGCCAGCAGCGGTTCCGGGACTAGCGGGAACGAGCAGTACTTC
>TRBV6-5|TRBJ2-7|-
CASTYGEGEQYF
TGTGCCAGCACCTACGGGGAAGGCGAGCAGTACTTC
>TRBV7-2|TRBJ1-2|-
CASREFGGLDGYTF
TGTGCCAGCAGGGAGTTCGGGGGGCTGGATGGCTACACCTTC
>TRBV5-1|TRBJ1-2|TRBD1
CASSQGTGSYGYTF
TGCGCCAGCAGCCAAGGGACAGGGAGTTATGGCTACACCTTC
>TRBV5-4|TRBJ1-2|-
CASSSYYGYTF
TGTGCCAGCAGCTCTTACTATGGCTACACCTTC
>TRBV19|TRBJ1-1|-
CASSIRGLSTEAFF
TGTGCCAGTAGTATTAGGGGCCTCAGCACTGAAGCTTTCTTT
>TRBV5-1|TRBJ1-3|TRBD1
CASSRGQHASGNTIYF
TGCGCCAGCAGCAGGGGACAGCATGCCTCTGGAAACACCATATATTTT
>TRBV28|TRBJ2-7|-
CATQGDTKILEQYF
TGTGCCACACAAGGGGACACGAAAATCCTCGAGCAGTACTTC
>TRBV4-2|TRBJ2-5|TRBD2
CASSQEISGLALEETQYF
TGTGCCAGCAGCCAAGAGATTTCGGGACTAGCCCTTGAAGAGACCCAGTACTTC
>TRBV5-1|TRBJ1-1|TRBD1
CASSFEDRSDPAFF
TGCGCCAGCAGCTTCGAGGACAGGTCGGACCCAGCTTTCTTT
>TRBV28|TRBJ2-7|TRBD1
CASSLVDRVIHEQYF
TGTGCCAGCAGTTTGGTCGACAGGGTAATCCACGAGCAGTACTTC
>TRBV30|TRBJ1-3|-
CALRGSGNTIYF
TGTGCCCTAAGGGGTTCTGGAAACACCATATATTTT
>TRBV20-1|TRBJ1-4|-
CSARDQGKLFF
TGCAGTGCTAGAGATCAGGGAAAACTGTTTTTT
>TRBV9|TRBJ2-2|-
CASSGRVTGELFF
TGTGCCAGCAGCGGCCGAGTCACCGGGGAGCTGTTTTTT
>TRBV5-1|TRBJ1-1|TRBD1
CASSRGQGAGEAFF
TGCGCCAGCAGCCGGGGACAGGGTGCAGGTGAAGCTTTCTTT
>TRBV30|TRBJ1-3|TRBD1
CAWSTGFSGNTIYF
TGTGCCTGGTCGACAGGGTTTTCCGGAAACACCATATATTTT
>TRBV28|TRBJ2-7|-
CASSLARGSAYEQYF
TGTGCCAGCAGTTTAGCCAGGGGATCAGCCTACGAGCAGTACTTC
>TRBV5-4|TRBJ2-7|TRBD2
CASSLITSGSYEQYF
TGTGCCAGCAGCTTGATCACTAGCGGCTCCTACGAGCAGTACTTC
>TRBV30|TRBJ1-4|-
CAWSATATNEKLFF
TGTGCCTGGAGTGCTACAGCAACTAATGAAAAACTGTTTTTT
>TRBV30|TRBJ1-5|-
CAWRDSFNQPQHF
TGTGCCTGGAGGGACAGTTTCAATCAGCCCCAGCATTTT
>TRBV15|TRBJ2-7|TRBD1
CATSNRDRGPYEQYF
TGTGCCACCAGCAACCGGGACAGGGGGCCCTACGAGCAGTACTTC
>TRBV5-1|TRBJ1-3|-
CASSLDYEGNTIYF
TGCGCCAGCAGCCTGGACTACGAAGGAAACACCATATATTTT
>TRBV9|TRBJ2-1|-
CASSVLSRQPGSEQFF
TGTGCCAGCAGCGTTTTATCCAGACAGCCTGGTAGCGAGCAGTTCTTC
>TRBV5-1|TRBJ1-3|-
CASSLGGDGNTIYF
TGCGCCAGCAGCTTGGGGGGCGATGGAAACACCATATATTTT
>TRBV28|TRBJ1-3|TRBD1
CASSSTFRDRGSTGNTIYF
TGTGCCAGCAGTTCAACGTTCCGGGACAGGGGAAGCACCGGGAACACCATATATTTT
>TRBV5-1|TRBJ2-7|-
CASSLRETVYEQYF
TGCGCCAGCAGCTTGAGAGAAACAGTCTACGAGCAGTACTTC
>TRBV9|TRBJ2-1|TRBD2
CASSVVVGGPHEQFF
TGTGCCAGCAGCGTAGTGGTGGGAGGGCCCCATGAGCAGTTCTTC
>TRBV6-5|TRBJ1-1|-
CASSYTRAGVPEAFF
TGTGCCAGCAGTTACACCCGGGCAGGGGTCCCTGAAGCTTTCTTT
>TRBV5-1|TRBJ1-1|TRBD1
CASSSQGRNTEAFF
TGCGCCAGCAGCTCACAGGGGCGGAACACTGAAGCTTTCTTT
>TRBV28|TRBJ2-7|TRBD2
CASSLTLAGSSYEQYF
TGTGCCAGCAGCCTGACCCTAGCGGGTTCTTCCTACGAGCAGTACTTC
>TRBV9|TRBJ2-3|TRBD2
CASSVGGGRTDTQYF
TGTGCCAGCAGCGTAGGCGGGGGGCGCACAGATACGCAGTATTTT
>TRBV14|TRBJ2-7|-
CASSQAIRYEQYF
TGTGCCAGCAGCCAAGCTATCCGATACGAGCAGTACTTC
>TRBV4-1|TRBJ1-4|TRBD1
CASSQEGTGGGWLF
TGCGCCAGCAGCCAAGAAGGGACAGGGGGCGGGTGGCTTTTT
>TRBV30|TRBJ1-2|-
CAWIPGRGWGYTF
TGTGCCTGGATTCCCGGAAGGGGTTGGGGCTACACCTTC
>TRBV2|TRBJ1-1|TRBD1
CASSYAGTGTPEAFF
TGTGCCAGCAGTTACGCCGGGACAGGGACCCCTGAAGCTTTCTTT
>TRBV2|TRBJ2-1|-
CASSEVVVGNEQFF
TGTGCCAGCAGTGAAGTGGTAGTCGGCAATGAGCAGTTCTTC
>TRBV5-6|TRBJ2-3|TRBD1
CASSQGQGTDTQYF
TGTGCCAGCAGCCAGGGACAGGGCACAGATACGCAGTATTTT
>TRBV19|TRBJ2-7|-
CASSRDRLGSSYEQYF
TGTGCCAGTAGCCGAGACAGGCTGGGGAGCTCCTACGAGCAGTACTTC
>TRBV10-3|TRBJ2-3|-
CAISDPNQASKRKSTDTQYF
TGTGCCATCAGTGACCCCAACCAAGCGTCTAAGCGCAAGAGCACAGATACGCAGTATTTT
>TRBV5-4|TRBJ2-1|TRBD2
CASSPRSTSGRADEQFF
TGTGCCAGCAGCCCTAGATCGACTAGCGGGAGAGCGGATGAGCAGTTCTTC
>TRBV6-6|TRBJ1-5|-
CASSYSSTLPYQPQHF
TGTGCCAGCAGTTACTCGTCCACCCTACCTTATCAGCCCCAGCATTTT
>TRBV15|TRBJ2-1|-
CATSILYEAGEQFF
TGTGCCACCAGCATTTTATATGAGGCGGGTGAGCAGTTCTTC
>TRBV6-1|TRBJ2-7|TRBD1
CASSDGQGVPYEQYF
TGTGCCAGCAGTGACGGACAGGGAGTCCCCTACGAGCAGTACTTC
>TRBV6-1|TRBJ1-2|-
CASRNWTALRGYTF
TGTGCCAGCAGGAACTGGACAGCCCTCAGAGGCTACACCTTC
>TRBV4-1|TRBJ1-1|TRBD1
CASSQTATGALTEAFF
TGCGCCAGCAGCCAAACGGCCACAGGGGCCCTCACTGAAGCTTTCTTT